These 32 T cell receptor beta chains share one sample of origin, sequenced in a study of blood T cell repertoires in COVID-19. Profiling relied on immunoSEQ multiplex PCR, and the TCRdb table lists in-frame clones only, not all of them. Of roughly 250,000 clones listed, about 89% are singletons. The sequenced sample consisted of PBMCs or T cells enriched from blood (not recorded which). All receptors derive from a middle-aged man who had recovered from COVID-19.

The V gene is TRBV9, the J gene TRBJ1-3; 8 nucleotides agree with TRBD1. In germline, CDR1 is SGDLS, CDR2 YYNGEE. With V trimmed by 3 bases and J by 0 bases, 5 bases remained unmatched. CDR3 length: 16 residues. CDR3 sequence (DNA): TGTGCCAGCAGCGCATGGGACAGGTCCTCTGGAAACACCATATATTTT. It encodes CASSAWDRSSGNTIYF.

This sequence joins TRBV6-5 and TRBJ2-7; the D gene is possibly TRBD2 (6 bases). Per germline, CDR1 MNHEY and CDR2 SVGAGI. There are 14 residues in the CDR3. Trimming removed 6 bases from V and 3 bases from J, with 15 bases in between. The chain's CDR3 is CASSELGGDYEQYF. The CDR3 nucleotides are TGTGCCAGCAGCGAGCTAGGAGGGGACTACGAGCAGTACTTC.

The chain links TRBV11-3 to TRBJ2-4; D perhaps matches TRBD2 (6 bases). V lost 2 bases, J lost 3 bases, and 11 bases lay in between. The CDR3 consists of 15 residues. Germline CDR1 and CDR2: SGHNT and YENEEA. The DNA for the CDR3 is TGTGCCAGCAGCTTATCGGCGGGGAGCAAAAACATTCAGTACTTC. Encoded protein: CASSLSAGSKNIQYF.

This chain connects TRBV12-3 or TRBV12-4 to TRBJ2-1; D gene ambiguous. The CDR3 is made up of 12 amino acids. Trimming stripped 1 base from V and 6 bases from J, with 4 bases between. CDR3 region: CASSLGPNEQFF. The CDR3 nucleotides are TGTGCCAGCAGTTTAGGGCCCAATGAGCAGTTCTTC.

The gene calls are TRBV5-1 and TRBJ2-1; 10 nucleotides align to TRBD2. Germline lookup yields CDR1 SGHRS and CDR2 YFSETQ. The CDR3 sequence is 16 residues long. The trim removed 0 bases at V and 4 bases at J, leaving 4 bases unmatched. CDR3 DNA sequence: TGCGCCAGCAGCTTGGGGGCTAGCGGGGGTTACAATGAGCAGTTCTTC. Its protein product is CASSLGASGGYNEQFF.

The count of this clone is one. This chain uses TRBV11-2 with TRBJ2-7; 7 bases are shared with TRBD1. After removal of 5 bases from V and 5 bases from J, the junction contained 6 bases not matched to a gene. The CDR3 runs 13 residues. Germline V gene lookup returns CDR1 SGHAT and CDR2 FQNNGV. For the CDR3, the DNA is TGTGCCAGCAGCCCCCGACAGGGAGACGAGCAGTACTTC. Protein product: CASSPRQGDEQYF.

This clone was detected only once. CDR3 protein: CASSQGAGTEALYTEAFF. CDR3 DNA sequence: TGTGCCAGCAGCCAAGGAGCCGGGACAGAAGCTTTGTACACTGAAGCTTTCTTT. This sequence joins TRBV3-1 (or the pseudogene TRBV3-2) and TRBJ1-1, with 7 bases fitting TRBD1. CDR3 length equals 18 residues. With 1 base clipped from V and 3 bases from J, the junction kept 14 bases outside the gene matches. Germline CDR1 is LGHDT and CDR2 is YNNKEL (reference sequence).

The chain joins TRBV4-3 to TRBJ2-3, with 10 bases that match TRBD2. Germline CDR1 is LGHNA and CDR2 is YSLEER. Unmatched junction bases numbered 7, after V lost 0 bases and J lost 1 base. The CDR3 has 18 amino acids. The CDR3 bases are TGCGCCAGCAGCCAAGAATTGGTAGCGGGAGGCGGCACAGATACGCAGTATTTT. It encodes CASSQELVAGGGTDTQYF.

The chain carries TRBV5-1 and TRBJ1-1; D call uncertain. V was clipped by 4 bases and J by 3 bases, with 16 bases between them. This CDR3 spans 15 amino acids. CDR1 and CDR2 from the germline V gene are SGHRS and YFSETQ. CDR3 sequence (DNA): TGCGCCAGCAGCCCGGAGCTTCGGGAGGACACTGAAGCTTTCTTT. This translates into CASSPELREDTEAFF.

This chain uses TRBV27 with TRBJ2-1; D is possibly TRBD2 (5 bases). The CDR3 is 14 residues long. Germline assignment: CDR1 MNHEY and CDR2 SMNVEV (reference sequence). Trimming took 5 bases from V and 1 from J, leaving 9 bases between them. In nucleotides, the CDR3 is TGTGCCAGCAGTACTAGTTTTTCCTACAATGAGCAGTTCTTC. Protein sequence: CASSTSFSYNEQFF.

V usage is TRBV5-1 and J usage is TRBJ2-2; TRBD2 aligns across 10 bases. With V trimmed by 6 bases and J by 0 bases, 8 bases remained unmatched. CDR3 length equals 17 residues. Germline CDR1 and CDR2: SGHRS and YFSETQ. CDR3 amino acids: CASKSLAGGPNTGELFF. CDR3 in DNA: TGCGCCAGCAAATCCTTAGCGGGAGGTCCGAACACCGGGGAGCTGTTTTTT.

The CDR3 loop is CASLSEGETQYF. CDR3 DNA sequence: TGTGCCAGTCTTTCGGAGGGGGAGACCCAGTACTTC. The chain carries TRBV10-3 and TRBJ2-5, with D possibly TRBD2 on 6 matching bases. Germline assignment: CDR1 ENHRY and CDR2 SYGVKD. V was clipped by 10 bases and J by 5 bases, with 14 bases between them. This CDR3 spans 12 amino acids.

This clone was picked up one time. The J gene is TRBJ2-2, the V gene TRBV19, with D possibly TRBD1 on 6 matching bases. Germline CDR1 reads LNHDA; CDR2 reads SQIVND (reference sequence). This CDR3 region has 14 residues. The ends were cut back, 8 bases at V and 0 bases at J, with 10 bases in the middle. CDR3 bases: TGTGCCAGTGAGGACAGACCGAACACCGGGGAGCTGTTTTTT. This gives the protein CASEDRPNTGELFF.

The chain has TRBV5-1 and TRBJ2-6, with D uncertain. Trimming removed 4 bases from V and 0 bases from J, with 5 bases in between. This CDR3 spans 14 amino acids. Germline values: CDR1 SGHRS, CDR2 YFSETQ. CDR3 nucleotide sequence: TGCGCCAGCAGCCCCTCCTCTGGGGCCAACGTCCTGACTTTC. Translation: CASSPSSGANVLTF.

This CDR3 is CATSPSGVAYEQYF. The CDR3 DNA reads as TGTGCCACCTCCCCTAGCGGGGTCGCCTACGAGCAGTACTTC. The chain joins TRBV19 to TRBJ2-7, with TRBD2 matching over 9 bases. Unmatched junction bases numbered 9, after V lost 10 bases and J lost 2 bases. CDR3 length equals 14 residues. Looked up from germline, CDR1 is LNHDA and CDR2 is SQIVND (reference sequence).

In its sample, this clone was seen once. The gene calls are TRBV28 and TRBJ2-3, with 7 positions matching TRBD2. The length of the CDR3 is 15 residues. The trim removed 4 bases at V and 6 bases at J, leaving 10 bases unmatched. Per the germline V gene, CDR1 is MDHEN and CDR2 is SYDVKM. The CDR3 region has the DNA TGTGCCAGCAGTTGGGAGGGGAACTTGGGGGATACGCAGTATTTT. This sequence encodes CASSWEGNLGDTQYF.

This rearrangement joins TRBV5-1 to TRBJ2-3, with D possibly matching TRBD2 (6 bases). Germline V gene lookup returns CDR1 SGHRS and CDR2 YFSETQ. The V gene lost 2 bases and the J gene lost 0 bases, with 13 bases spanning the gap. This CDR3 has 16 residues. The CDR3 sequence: CASSFAGGASTDTQYF. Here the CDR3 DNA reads TGCGCCAGCAGCTTTGCCGGGGGAGCTAGCACAGATACGCAGTATTTT. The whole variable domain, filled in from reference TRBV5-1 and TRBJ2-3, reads KAGVTQTPRYLIKTRGQQVTLSCSPISGHRSVSWYQQTPGQGLQFLFEYFSETQRNKGNFPGRFSGRQFSNSRSEMNVSTLELGDSALYLCASSFAGGASTDTQYFGPGTRLTVL.

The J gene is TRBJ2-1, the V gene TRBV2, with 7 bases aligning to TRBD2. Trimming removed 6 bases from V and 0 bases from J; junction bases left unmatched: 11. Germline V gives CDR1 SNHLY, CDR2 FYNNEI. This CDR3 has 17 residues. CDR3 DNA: TGTGCCAGCAGCCGGGAGTGGGGGGGAGGCTCCTACAATGAGCAGTTCTTC. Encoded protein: CASSREWGGGSYNEQFF.

CDR3 coding DNA: TGTGCCAGCAGTTGGACAGGGGGCCCCTCCTATAATTCACCCCTCCACTTT. Amino acids: CASSWTGGPSYNSPLHF. The chain has TRBV27 and TRBJ1-6; TRBD1 matches at 11 bases. V was pared by 4 bases and J by 0 bases, with 2 bases of the junction left unmatched. The CDR3 runs to 17 residues. Germline V CDR1 and CDR2: MNHEY, SMNVEV (reference sequence).

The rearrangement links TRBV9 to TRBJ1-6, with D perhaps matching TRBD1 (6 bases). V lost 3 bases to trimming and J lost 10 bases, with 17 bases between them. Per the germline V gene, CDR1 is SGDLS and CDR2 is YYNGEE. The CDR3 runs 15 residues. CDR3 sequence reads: CASSGQNRVRSPLHF. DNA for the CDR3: TGTGCCAGCAGCGGACAAAACAGGGTGCGGTCACCCCTCCACTTT.

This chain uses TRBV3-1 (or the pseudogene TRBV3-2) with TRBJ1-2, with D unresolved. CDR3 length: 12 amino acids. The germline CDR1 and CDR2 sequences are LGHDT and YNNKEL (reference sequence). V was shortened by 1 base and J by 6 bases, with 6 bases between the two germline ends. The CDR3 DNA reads TGTGCCAGCAGCCAAGGGGCTGATGGCTACACCTTC. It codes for CASSQGADGYTF.

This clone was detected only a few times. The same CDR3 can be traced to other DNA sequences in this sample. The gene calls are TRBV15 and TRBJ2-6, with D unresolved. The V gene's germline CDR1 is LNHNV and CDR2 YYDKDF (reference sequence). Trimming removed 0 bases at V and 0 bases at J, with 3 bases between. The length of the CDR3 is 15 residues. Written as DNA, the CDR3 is TGTGCCACCAGCAGAGACAACTCTGGGGCCAACGTCCTGACTTTC. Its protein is CATSRDNSGANVLTF.

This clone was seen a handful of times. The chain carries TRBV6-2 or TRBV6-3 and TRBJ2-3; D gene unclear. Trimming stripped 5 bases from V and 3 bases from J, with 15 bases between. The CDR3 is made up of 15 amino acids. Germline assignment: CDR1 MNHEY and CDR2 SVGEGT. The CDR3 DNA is TGTGCCAGCAGTAGACTTACCGACCGGACAGATACGCAGTATTTT. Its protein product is CASSRLTDRTDTQYF.

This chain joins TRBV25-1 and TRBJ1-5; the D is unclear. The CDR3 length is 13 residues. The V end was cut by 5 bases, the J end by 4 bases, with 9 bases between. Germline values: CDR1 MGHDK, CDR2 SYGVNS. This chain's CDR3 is CASSFRGNQPQHF. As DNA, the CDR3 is TGTGCCAGCAGTTTTCGGGGAAATCAGCCCCAGCATTTT.

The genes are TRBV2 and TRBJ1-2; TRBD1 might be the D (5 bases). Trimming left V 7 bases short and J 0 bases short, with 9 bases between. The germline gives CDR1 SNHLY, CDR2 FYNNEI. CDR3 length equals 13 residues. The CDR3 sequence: CASTVQANYGYTF. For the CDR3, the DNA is TGTGCCAGCACCGTACAGGCTAACTATGGCTACACCTTC.

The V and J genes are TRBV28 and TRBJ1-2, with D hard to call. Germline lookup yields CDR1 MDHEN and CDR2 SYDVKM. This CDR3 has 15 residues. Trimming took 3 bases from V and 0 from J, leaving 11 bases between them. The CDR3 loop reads CASSFVERANYGYTF. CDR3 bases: TGTGCCAGCAGTTTCGTCGAAAGAGCTAACTATGGCTACACCTTC.

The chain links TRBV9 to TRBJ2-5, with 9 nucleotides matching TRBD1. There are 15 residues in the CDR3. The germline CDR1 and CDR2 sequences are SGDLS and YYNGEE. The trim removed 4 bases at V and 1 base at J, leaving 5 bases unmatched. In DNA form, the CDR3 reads TGTGCCAGCAGCCCAACAGGGGGCGCCCAAGAGACCCAGTACTTC. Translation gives CASSPTGGAQETQYF.

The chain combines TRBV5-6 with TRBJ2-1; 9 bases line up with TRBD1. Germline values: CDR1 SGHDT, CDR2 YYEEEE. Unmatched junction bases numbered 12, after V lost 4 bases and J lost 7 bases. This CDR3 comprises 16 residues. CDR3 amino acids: CASSLWGTGMGNEQFF. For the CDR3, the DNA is TGTGCCAGCAGCCTATGGGGGACAGGGATGGGAAATGAGCAGTTCTTC.

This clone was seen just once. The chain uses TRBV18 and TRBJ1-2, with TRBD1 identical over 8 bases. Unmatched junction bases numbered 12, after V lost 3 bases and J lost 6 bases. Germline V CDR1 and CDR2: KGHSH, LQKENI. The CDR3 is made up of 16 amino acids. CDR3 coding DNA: TGTGCCAGCTCACCCCGGACAGGGAGTGGGGATGATGGCTACACCTTC. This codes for CASSPRTGSGDDGYTF.

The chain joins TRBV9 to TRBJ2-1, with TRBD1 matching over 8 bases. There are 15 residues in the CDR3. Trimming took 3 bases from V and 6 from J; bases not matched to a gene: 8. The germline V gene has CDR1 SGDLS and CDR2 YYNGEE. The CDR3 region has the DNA TGTGCCAGCAGCGACGGACAGGGTTTCGGCAATGAGCAGTTCTTC. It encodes CASSDGQGFGNEQFF.

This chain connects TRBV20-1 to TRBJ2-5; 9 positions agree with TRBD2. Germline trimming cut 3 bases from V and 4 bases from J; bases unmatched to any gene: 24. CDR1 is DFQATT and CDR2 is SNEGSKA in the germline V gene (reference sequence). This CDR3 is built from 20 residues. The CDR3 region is CSASLPSGKGGSGGGETQYF. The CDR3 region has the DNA TGCAGTGCTAGTCTCCCTAGCGGGAAGGGAGGTAGTGGTGGTGGAGAGACCCAGTACTTC.

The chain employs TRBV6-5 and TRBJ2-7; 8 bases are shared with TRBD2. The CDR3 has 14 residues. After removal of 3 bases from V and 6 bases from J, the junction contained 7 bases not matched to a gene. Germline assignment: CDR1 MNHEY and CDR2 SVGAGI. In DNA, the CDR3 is TGTGCCAGCAGTTATGACGGGACTAGTAGCGAGCAGTACTTC. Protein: CASSYDGTSSEQYF.